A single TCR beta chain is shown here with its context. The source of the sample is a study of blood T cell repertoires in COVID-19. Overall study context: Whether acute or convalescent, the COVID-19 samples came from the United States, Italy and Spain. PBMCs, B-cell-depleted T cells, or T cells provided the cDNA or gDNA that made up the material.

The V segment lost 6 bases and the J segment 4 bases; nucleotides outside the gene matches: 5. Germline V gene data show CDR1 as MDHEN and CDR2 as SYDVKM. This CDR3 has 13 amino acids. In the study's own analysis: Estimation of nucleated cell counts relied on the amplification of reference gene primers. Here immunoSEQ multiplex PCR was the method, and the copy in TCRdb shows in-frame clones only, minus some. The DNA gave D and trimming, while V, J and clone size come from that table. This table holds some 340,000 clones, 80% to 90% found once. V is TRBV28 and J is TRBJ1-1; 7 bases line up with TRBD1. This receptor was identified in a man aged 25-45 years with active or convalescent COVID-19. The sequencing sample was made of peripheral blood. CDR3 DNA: TGTGCCAGCAGGGAGACAGGGTTCACTGAAGCTTTCTTT. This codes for CASRETGFTEAFF.